The rows below give T cell receptor beta chains drawn from one sample of a study of cytomegalovirus exposure and HLA in healthy donors. Data came from immunoSEQ multiplex PCR; TCRdb stores just in-frame clones and leaves some out. The repertoire holds roughly 100,000 clones, around three quarters seen once, with about 3.6% in the top ten. Sequenced input: PBMCs. Receptors originate from a male donor in good health and CMV-seropositive. CDR3s include the opening cysteine and the closing phenylalanine or tryptophan. The D gene is left open where the match is weak. The size field is filled for only some rows; it gives once, few, many or a size class.

>TRBJ2-1|.|.|TRBV9
TGTGCCAGCAGCCTACGAGCGATAAAGGGGGGGCCCTACAATGAGCAGTTCTTC
CASSLRAIKGGPYNEQFF
>TRBJ1-1|TRBD1|.|TRBV27
TGTGCCAGCAGTACCGACAGGGTCGGTTTTAATGAAGCTTTCTTT
CASSTDRVGFNEAFF
>TRBJ1-5|.|.|TRBV27
TGTGCCAGCCGTCAGGGGACCTGGAATCAGCCCCAGCATTTT
CASRQGTWNQPQHF
>TRBJ2-2|.|.|TRBV25-1
TGTGCCAGCAGTGAGCCCTGGCCTAGTCGGGACGGGGAGCTGTTTTTT
CASSEPWPSRDGELFF
>TRBJ2-5|TRBD2|.|TRBV7-9
TGTGCCAGCAGGAGTAGCGGGGGTGAGACCCAGTACTTC
CASRSSGGETQYF
>TRBJ1-2|.|.|TRBV19
TGTGCCAGTAGTATCGTCGGCGGATACTCTAATGGCTACACCTTC
CASSIVGGYSNGYTF
>TRBJ2-2|TRBD2|once|TRBV4-2
TGTGCCAGCAGCCAAGGGTTTGGCGGGGGGGGTCCCGGGGAGCTGTTTTTT
CASSQGFGGGGPGELFF
>TRBJ1-4|TRBD1|.|TRBV4-1
TGCGCCAGCAGCCAAGAGTGGACAGGGGGCGAGGTGGGTACACGGTTTTTT
CASSQEWTGGEVGTRFF
>TRBJ2-5|TRBD2|.|TRBV5-6
TGTGCCAGCAGCTCTCTAGCGGGGGGGCCTGGTCAAGAGACCCAGTACTTC
CASSSLAGGPGQETQYF
>TRBJ2-6|TRBD2|.|TRBV14
TGTGCCAGCAGCCTCGGGAGGGCTGGGGCCAACGTCCTGACTTTC
CASSLGRAGANVLTF
>TRBJ2-2|TRBD2|.|TRBV7-6
TGTGCCAGCAGCTTAGCTGGCGGGGGTACTAACACCGGGGAGCTGTTTTTT
CASSLAGGGTNTGELFF
>TRBJ2-2|.|.|TRBV2
TGTGCCAGCAGTGGGGGGGACACCGGGGAGCTGTTTTTT
CASSGGDTGELFF
>TRBJ2-2|.|.|TRBV6-1
TGTGCCAGCCGTGGAGGGGGAACGAACACCGGGGAGCTGTTTTTT
CASRGGGTNTGELFF
>TRBJ1-2|.|.|TRBV5-4
TGTGCCAGCAGCCGGGACAACGATGGCTACACCTTC
CASSRDNDGYTF
>TRBJ2-3|TRBD1|.|TRBV29-1
TGCAGCGTCGACAGGGCCCTAATAGATACGCAGTATTTT
CSVDRALIDTQYF
>TRBJ2-1|.|.|TRBV6-5
TGTGCCAGCAGTTCAATCCTGGGGCTGGGCAACAATGAGCAGTTCTTC
CASSSILGLGNNEQFF
>TRBJ2-7|TRBD1|.|TRBV27
TGTGCCAGCAGTAGACCGGGACAGGGCCTCCACGAGCAGTACTTC
CASSRPGQGLHEQYF
>TRBJ1-1|TRBD1|.|TRBV6-1
TGTGCCAGCGGGGGTACAGGGGGTGGCACTGAAGCTTTCTTT
CASGGTGGGTEAFF
>TRBJ1-1|TRBD1|.|TRBV11-2
TGTGCCAGCAGCTTAGACCCGGACAGGGGAGCTTTCTTT
CASSLDPDRGAFF
>TRBJ1-2|TRBD1|.|TRBV5-1
TGCGCCAGCAGCTTGGGACAGGGTGAAGGCTACACCTTC
CASSLGQGEGYTF
>TRBJ1-2|.|.|TRBV6-5
TGTGCCAGCAGACCCGGACGGGGGACTAACTATGGCTACACCTTC
CASRPGRGTNYGYTF
>TRBJ2-5|TRBD1|.|TRBV7-2
TGTGCCAGCAGCCCGGGACAGCAAGAGACCCAGTACTTC
CASSPGQQETQYF
>TRBJ1-1|.|.|TRBV7-9
TGTGCCAGCAGCTTAGACCCCGGACAGAAAATCACTGAAGCTTTCTTT
CASSLDPGQKITEAFF
>TRBJ2-3|TRBD1|.|TRBV7-9
TGTGCCAGCAGCTTAGAACGACAGGGGGTGCCAGATACGCAGTATTTT
CASSLERQGVPDTQYF
>TRBJ2-3|.|.|TRBV9
TGTGCCAGCAGCGTAGGGACTCACGCCACAGATACGCAGTATTTT
CASSVGTHATDTQYF
>TRBJ1-2|TRBD1|.|TRBV19
TGTGCCAGTAGCCCCGGGACAGGGTTTAACTATGGCTACACCTTC
CASSPGTGFNYGYTF
>TRBJ1-6|.|.|TRBV5-1
TGCGCCAGCAGCTTCGGACAGACCGATAATTCACCCCTCCACTTT
CASSFGQTDNSPLHF
>TRBJ2-7|TRBD2|.|TRBV30
TGTGCCTGGAGTTCTGGGTCGAGCGGGGCCTACGAGCAGTACTTC
CAWSSGSSGAYEQYF
>TRBJ1-1|.|.|TRBV10-2
TGCGCCAGCAGTGGCACTGCCACTGAAGCTTTCTTT
CASSGTATEAFF
>TRBJ2-1|TRBD1|few|TRBV18
TGTGCCAGCTCGCGGGACAGGGGATGGGATGAGCAGTTCTTC
CASSRDRGWDEQFF
>TRBJ2-7|.|.|TRBV10-2
TGCGCCAGCAGTGGCTTTCGGGGCGGGGAAGCCTACGAGCAGTACTTC
CASSGFRGGEAYEQYF
>TRBJ2-7|.|.|TRBV5-4
TGTGCCAGCAGCTCCGGGGGACTGGACGAGCAGTACTTC
CASSSGGLDEQYF
>TRBJ1-1|.|.|TRBV27
TGTGCCAGCAGTACCAACGAGCTGAACACTGAAGCTTTCTTT
CASSTNELNTEAFF
>TRBJ1-5|.|.|TRBV9
TGTGCCAGCAGCGTAGATGGTGCGGGACAGCCCCAGCATTTT
CASSVDGAGQPQHF
>TRBJ2-5|.|.|TRBV5-1
TGCGCCAGCAGCTTGTCTGAGACCCAGTACTTC
CASSLSETQYF
>TRBJ2-7|.|.|TRBV27
TGTGCCAGCAGTTTATCTTCGGGCTACGAGCAGTACTTC
CASSLSSGYEQYF
>TRBJ1-2|.|.|TRBV6-1
TGTGCCAGCAGTGAAGAGGGGTATGGCTACACCTTC
CASSEEGYGYTF
>TRBJ2-7|TRBD1|.|TRBV5-1
TGCGCCAGCAGCTTAGGGACAGGTCCCTACGAGCAGTACTTC
CASSLGTGPYEQYF
>TRBJ1-1|TRBD1|.|TRBV7-2
TGTGCCAGCAGCTTGGACAGGGGGCTTTTCACTGAAGCTTTCTTT
CASSLDRGLFTEAFF
>TRBJ1-4|.|.|TRBV5-1
TGCGCCAGCAGCTTGGATGCGGGGTCAACTAATGAAAAACTGTTTTTT
CASSLDAGSTNEKLFF
>TRBJ1-2|.|.|TRBV2
TGTGCCAGCAGCGTACAGGGAAACTATGGCTACACCTTC
CASSVQGNYGYTF
>TRBJ1-4|.|.|TRBV30
TGTGCCTGGTCTCAGATAAATGAAAAACTGTTTTTT
CAWSQINEKLFF
>TRBJ2-6|.|few|TRBV7-2
TGTGCCAGCAGCTTCCCCGACGTCCTGACTTTC
CASSFPDVLTF
>TRBJ1-3|.|once|TRBV5-1
TGCGCCAGCAGCTTGACTCTGTCTAACTCTGGAAACACCATATATTTT
CASSLTLSNSGNTIYF
>TRBJ2-2|TRBD1|.|TRBV5-1
TGCGCCAGCAGCCGGGACAGGGGGAGCACCGGGGAGCTGTTTTTT
CASSRDRGSTGELFF
>TRBJ2-7|.|.|TRBV7-6
TGTGCCAGCAGCTTAGGGGTGGAGTACGAGCAGTACTTC
CASSLGVEYEQYF
>TRBJ1-5|TRBD1|.|TRBV7-6
TGTGCCAGCAGCCCCGGGACAGGGCCCGGCAATCAGCCCCAGCATTTT
CASSPGTGPGNQPQHF
>TRBJ2-6|TRBD1|.|TRBV9
TGTGCCAGCAGCCTCCTTGGGACAGGGGCCTCTGGGGCCAACGTCCTGACTTTC
CASSLLGTGASGANVLTF